The clone carrying this TCR beta chain was detected only a few times. This entry comes from a study of blood T cell repertoires in COVID-19. Study summary: Samples taken during acute and convalescent COVID-19 were collected in the United States, Italy and Spain. The cDNA or gDNA used as material had been derived from T cells, B-cell-depleted T cells, or PBMCs.

This table comes from immunoSEQ multiplex PCR, and its TCRdb copy is limited to in-frame clones, with some not included. The sample consists of 140,000 to 150,000 clones, 84% of them appearing once. Trimming took off 1 base at V and 8 bases at J, with 12 bases between the two ends. This CDR3 has 13 residues. Germline loops: CDR1 SGHKS, CDR2 YYEKEE (reference sequence). The sequenced sample consisted of peripheral blood. The chain uses TRBV5-5 and TRBJ1-2; D possibly corresponds to TRBD1 (6 bases). The clonotype originates from a human donor in a cohort sampled during active COVID-19. The CDR3 DNA reads as TGTGCCAGCAGCTTGTCAAACAGGGTGGGCTACACCTTC. The encoded protein is CASSLSNRVGYTF.